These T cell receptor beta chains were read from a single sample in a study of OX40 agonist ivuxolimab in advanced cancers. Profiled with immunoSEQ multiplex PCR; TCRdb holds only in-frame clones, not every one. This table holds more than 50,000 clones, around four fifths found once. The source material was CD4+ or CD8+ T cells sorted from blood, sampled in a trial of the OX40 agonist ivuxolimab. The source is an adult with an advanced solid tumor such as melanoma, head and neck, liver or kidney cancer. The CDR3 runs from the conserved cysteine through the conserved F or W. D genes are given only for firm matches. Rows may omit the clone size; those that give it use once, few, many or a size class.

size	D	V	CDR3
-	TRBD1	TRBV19	CASSMGQGAEEQYF
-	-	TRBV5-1	CASSLFGRTSSGANVLTF
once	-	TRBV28	CIQAVKTGELFF
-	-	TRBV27	CASSLTIGPANYGYTF
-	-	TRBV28	CASSLAGTAYGYTF
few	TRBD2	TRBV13	CASSPLSGMVYEQYF
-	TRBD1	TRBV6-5	CASSSYRGRDGYTF
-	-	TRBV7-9	CASTIRQETQYF
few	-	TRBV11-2	CASSLTAGYEQYF
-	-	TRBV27	CASSPRFGGLFYEQYF
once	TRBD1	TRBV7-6	CASSSPGTAQESQYF
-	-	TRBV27	CASSLRRGASTDTQYF
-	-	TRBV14	CASSQVHTTTGVLGRLANYEQYF
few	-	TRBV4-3	CASSHRRDYNEQFF
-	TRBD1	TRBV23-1	CASSQSIRTGAGTDTQYF
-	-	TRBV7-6	CASSLVGTGHEQYF
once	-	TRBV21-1	CASSKLFRVDTEAFF
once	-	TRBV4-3	CASSQELQLSYEQYF
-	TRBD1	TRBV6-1	CASSEFRQGRGEQYF
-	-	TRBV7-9	CASRLVRDLGNTIYF
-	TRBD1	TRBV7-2	CASSPGTATYEQYF
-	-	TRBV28	CASSSADNYEQYF
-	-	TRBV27	CASSPLNSNQPQHF
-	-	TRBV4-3	CASSQDYGSTHLTQYF
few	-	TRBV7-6	CASSLGWGSEGNEQFF
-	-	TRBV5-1	CASSPALSSGNTIYF
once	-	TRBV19	CASNVGRGLSSDTQYF
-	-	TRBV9	CASSVEGGSYNEQFF
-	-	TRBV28	CASSWPLASEKEETQYF
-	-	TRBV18	CASSPETVSYNEQFF
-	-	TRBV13	CASSLGPGARMSNSEQFF
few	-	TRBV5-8	CASSSGVSSVVHYEQYF
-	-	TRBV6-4	CASSDSETGELFF
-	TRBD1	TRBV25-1	CASRPYGRQGREKLFF
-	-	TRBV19	CASSSLDQPQHF
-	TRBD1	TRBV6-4	CASSDTGESYEQYF
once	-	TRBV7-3	CASSNDPFTDTQYF
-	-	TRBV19	CASRMTHASTDTQYF
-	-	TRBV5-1	CASSLGTDRDTQYF
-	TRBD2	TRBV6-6	CASSYSSGTRTDTQYF
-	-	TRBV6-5	CASSNRVGDTQYF
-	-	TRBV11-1	CASSRGGGGDTGELFF
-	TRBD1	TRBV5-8	CASSLPTGSYEQYF
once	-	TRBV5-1	CASSPRGRAEASDTEAFF
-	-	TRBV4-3	CASSQVFQGSGANVLTF
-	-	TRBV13	CASKGALGETQYF
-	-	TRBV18	CASSPGDTGDTQYF
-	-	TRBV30	CAWSPRLGGEKLFF
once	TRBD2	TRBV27	CASSTRTSGIQDTQYF
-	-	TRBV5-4	CASSLYIGGETQYF
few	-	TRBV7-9	CASSLVGVETQYF
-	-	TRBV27	CASSLSVGINEQYF
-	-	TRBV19	CASSIWGAGELFF
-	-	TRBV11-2	CASSLGSRYNEQFF
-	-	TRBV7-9	CASSQDGLINIQYF